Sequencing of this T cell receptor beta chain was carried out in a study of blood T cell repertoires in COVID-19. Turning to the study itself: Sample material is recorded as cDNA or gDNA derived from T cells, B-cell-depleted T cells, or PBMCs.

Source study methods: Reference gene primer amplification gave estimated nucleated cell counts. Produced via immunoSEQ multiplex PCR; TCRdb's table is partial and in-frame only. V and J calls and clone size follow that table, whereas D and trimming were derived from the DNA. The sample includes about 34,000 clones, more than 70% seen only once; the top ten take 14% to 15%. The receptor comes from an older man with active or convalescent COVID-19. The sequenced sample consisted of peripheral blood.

This chain's CDR3 is CASSTGQGGSQPQHF. Written as DNA, the CDR3 is TGTGCCAGCAGCACTGGACAGGGAGGGAGCCAGCCCCAGCATTTT. This chain links TRBV5-8 with TRBJ1-5, with 8 bases lining up with TRBD1. There are 15 residues in the CDR3. Germline-derived CDR1 and CDR2 are SGHTS and YDEGEE. V was clipped by 4 bases and J by 7 bases; unmatched bases: 10.